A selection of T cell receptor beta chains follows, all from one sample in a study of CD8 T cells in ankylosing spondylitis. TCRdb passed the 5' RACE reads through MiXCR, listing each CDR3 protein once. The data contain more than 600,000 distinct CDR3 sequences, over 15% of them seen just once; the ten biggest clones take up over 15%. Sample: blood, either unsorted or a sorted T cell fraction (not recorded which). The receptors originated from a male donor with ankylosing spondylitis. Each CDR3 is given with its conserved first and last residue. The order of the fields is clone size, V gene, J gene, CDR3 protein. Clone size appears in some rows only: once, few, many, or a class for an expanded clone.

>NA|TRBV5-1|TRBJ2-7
CASSPGGQGRLSEQYF
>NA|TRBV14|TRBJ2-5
CASSQVITAKETQYF
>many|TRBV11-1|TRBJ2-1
CASSTFSGNEQFF
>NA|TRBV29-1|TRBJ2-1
CSAQTGGAYNEQFF
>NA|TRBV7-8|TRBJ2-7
CASSLDWAGYEQYF
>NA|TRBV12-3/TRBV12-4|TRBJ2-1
CASSLVLAGVELRNNEQFF
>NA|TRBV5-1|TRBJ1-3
CASSLETPGNTIYF
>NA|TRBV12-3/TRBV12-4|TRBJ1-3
CASSLGGSPSGNTIYF
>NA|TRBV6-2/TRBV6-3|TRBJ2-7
CASSFPGLPYEQYF
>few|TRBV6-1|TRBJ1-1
CASINAGDTEAFF
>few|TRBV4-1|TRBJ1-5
CASSQEDSSNQPQHF
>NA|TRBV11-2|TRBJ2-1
CASRIAGWNEQFF
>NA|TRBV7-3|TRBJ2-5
CASSLGAGVDETQYF
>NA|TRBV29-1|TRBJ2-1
CSVEDRTNEQFF
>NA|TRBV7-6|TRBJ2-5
CASSPNGGPTQETQYF
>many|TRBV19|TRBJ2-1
CASSPQGSSYNEQFF
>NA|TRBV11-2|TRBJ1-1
CASTLMGGEAFF
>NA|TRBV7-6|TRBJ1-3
CASSRTGYSGNTIYF
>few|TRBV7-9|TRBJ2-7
CASSEARQRGYEQYF
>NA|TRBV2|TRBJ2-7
CASNPRDRGSYEQYF
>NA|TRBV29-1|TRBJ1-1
CSGGQRNTEAFF
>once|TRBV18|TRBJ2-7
CASSPLGRSYEQYF
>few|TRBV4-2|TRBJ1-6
CASSQDNGVAYNSPLHF
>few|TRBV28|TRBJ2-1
CASSLFSSDNEQFF
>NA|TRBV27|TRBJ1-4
CASSYRGHDEKLFF
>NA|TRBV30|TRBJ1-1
CAWSVRTGPNTEAFF
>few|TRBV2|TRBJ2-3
CAPRGTSGGKADTQYF
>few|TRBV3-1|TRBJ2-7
CASSHYLGVVGEQYF
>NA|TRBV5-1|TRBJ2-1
CASSPRPVGNEQFF
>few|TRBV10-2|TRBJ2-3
CASSDGGRVPDTQYF
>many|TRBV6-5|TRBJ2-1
CASSYSIAGGGNEQFF
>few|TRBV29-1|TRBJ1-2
CSVDHTGYYGYTF
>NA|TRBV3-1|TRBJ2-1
CASSQVEVPFNEQFF
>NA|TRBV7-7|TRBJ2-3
CASSYGTGDTDTQYF
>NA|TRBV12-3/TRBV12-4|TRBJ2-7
CASSWGLADNPYEQYF
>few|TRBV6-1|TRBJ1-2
CASSPTLGQFYGYTF
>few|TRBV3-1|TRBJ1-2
CASSQDGPGHYGYTF
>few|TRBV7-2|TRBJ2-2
CASSFSYTSYGELFF
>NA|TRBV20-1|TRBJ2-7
CSAKKSSYEQYF
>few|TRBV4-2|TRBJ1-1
CASLSQGGTNTEAFF
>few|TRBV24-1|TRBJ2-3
CATIAPGTDTQYF
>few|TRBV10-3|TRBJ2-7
CATSTGTGGAYEQYF
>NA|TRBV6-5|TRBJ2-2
CASSYTEDLTGELFF
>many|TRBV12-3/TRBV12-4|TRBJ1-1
CASTQTGVNTEAFF
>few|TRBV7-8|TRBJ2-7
CASSLVGEIGEQYF
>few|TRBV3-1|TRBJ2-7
CASSQGRGFYEQYF
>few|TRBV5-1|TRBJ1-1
CASSLAGGRTSSGPEAFF
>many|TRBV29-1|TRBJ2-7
CSVEDRGSYEQYF
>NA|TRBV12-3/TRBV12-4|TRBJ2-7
CASSFVSQDEQYF
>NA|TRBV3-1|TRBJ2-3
CASSPADFPLGTDTQYF
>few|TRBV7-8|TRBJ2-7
CASSLFRGLNEQYF
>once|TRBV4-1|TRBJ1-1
CASSQVEGPAFF
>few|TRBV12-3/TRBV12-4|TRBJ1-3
CASSPWGGGTGNTIYF
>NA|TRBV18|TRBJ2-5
CASSPVYQETQYF
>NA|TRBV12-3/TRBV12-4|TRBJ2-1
CASSFWRGEQFF
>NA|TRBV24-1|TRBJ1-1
CATNLGGQGNTEAFF
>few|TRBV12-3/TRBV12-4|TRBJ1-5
CASNDRGQPQHF
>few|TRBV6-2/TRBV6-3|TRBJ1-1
CASSYSATMNTEAFF
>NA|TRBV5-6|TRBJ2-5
CASSRGGDSTETQYF
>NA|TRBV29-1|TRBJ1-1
CSVRLVGDAEAFF